The 23 T cell receptor beta chains presented below share a single source sample, sequenced in a study of blood T cells in healthy people across ages. With a J-beta primer mix and a sample-barcoded 5' primer, a second PCR ran about 7 to 12 cycles. TCRdb re-called the 5' RACE reads through MiXCR, storing one row per CDR3 protein. In the table there are hundreds of thousands of distinct CDR3 sequences, more than 40% of which are singletons. The sequenced sample consisted of blood. These receptors all stem from a woman aged 60 to 75 in good health.

This rearrangement joins TRBV29-1 to TRBJ1-2, with D perhaps matching TRBD1 (5 bases). Germline V lookup: CDR1 SQVTM, CDR2 ANQGSEA. Trimming removed 2 bases from V and 2 bases from J, with 15 bases in between. The CDR3 length is 15 residues. The CDR3 is CSVENRGSANYGYTF. The CDR3 nucleotides are TGCAGCGTTGAAAACCGGGGCTCGGCCAACTATGGCTACACCTTC.

The chain joins TRBV7-6 to TRBJ2-6, with D unresolved. Deletions cut 5 bases from V and 4 bases from J, with 12 bases between. Germline CDR1 is SGHVS and CDR2 is FNYEAQ. The CDR3 is 15 amino acids. Written as DNA, the CDR3 is TGTGCCAGCAGCCCTTCCTCCACCGGGGCCAACGTCCTGACTTTC. Protein product: CASSPSSTGANVLTF.

This clonotype was seen repeatedly, ten times or more. The chain employs TRBV4-3 and TRBJ2-3, with D perhaps matching TRBD2 (6 bases). The CDR3 length is 15 residues. V was pared by 0 bases and J by 6 bases, with 13 bases between. In germline, CDR1 is LGHNA, CDR2 YSLEER. The CDR3 sequence: CASSQEGRDGDTQYF. The CDR3 DNA reads TGCGCCAGCAGCCAAGAGGGGCGGGACGGCGATACGCAGTATTTT.

This rearrangement joins TRBV6-5 to TRBJ2-3; 10 bases are a match to TRBD1. The CDR3 length is 19 residues. The ends lost 0 bases at V and 0 bases at J; junction bases unmatched: 9. The V gene's germline CDR1 is MNHEY and CDR2 SVGAGI. CDR3 nucleotides: TGTGCCAGCAGTTACTCGGATACCGGGACAGGGGAAAGCACAGATACGCAGTATTTT. Encoded protein: CASSYSDTGTGESTDTQYF.

This clonotype was recorded a few times. CDR3 protein: CASSHTGVRSSYEQYF. The DNA for the CDR3 is TGTGCCAGCAGTCATACAGGGGTTAGGAGCTCCTACGAGCAGTACTTC. The V and J genes are TRBV25-1 and TRBJ2-7; 7 positions match TRBD1. Losses at the gene ends were 5 bases for V and 0 bases for J; bases not matched to a gene: 10. The length of the CDR3 is 16 residues. Looked up from germline, CDR1 is MGHDK and CDR2 is SYGVNS.

The chain is built from TRBV5-1 and TRBJ1-1; maybe TRBD1 (5 bases). Germline loops: CDR1 SGHRS, CDR2 YFSETQ. V was clipped by 0 bases and J by 0 bases, with 9 bases between them. CDR3 size: 15 residues. The CDR3: CASSLVGLMNTEAFF. The DNA of the CDR3 is TGCGCCAGCAGCTTGGTGGGACTCATGAACACTGAAGCTTTCTTT.

The table lists this clonotype with many counts. V usage is TRBV11-2 and J usage is TRBJ2-1; D gene ambiguous. Trimming removed 4 bases at V and 5 bases at J, with 12 bases between. The germline CDR1 and CDR2 sequences are SGHAT and FQNNGV. The CDR3 is 14 amino acids. The CDR3 loop is CASSSPPAHNEQFF. The CDR3 DNA follows: TGTGCCAGCAGCTCTCCTCCCGCCCACAATGAGCAGTTCTTC.

The chain carries TRBV7-9 and TRBJ2-5, with D perhaps assigned TRBD1 or TRBD2 (5 bases each). The CDR3 runs to 15 residues. Germline lookup yields CDR1 SEHNR and CDR2 FQNEAQ (reference sequence). V lost 7 bases, J lost 11 bases, and 26 bases lay in between. The CDR3 DNA reads TGTGCCAGCACCAGCACGAGGGACCCTGCTCGAGAGCAGTACTTC. Protein product: CASTSTRDPAREQYF.

V usage is TRBV12-3 or TRBV12-4 and J usage is TRBJ2-1; weak D call: TRBD1 (5 bases). The CDR3 extends over 13 amino acids. With 3 bases removed from V and 6 bases from J, the gap between germline ends came to 9 bases. Here the CDR3 reads CASSFDRLNEQFF. The CDR3 coding sequence is TGTGCCAGCAGTTTCGACAGACTCAATGAGCAGTTCTTC.

This clonotype has just a few counts. The CDR3 DNA follows: TGTGCCAGCAGCCAAGGACCCTCTAGCAATCAGCCCCAGCATTTT. Protein sequence: CASSQGPSSNQPQHF. The chain is built from TRBV3-1 and TRBJ1-5; no firm D call. V lost 1 base to trimming and J lost 0 bases, with 7 bases between them. Germline lookup yields CDR1 LGHDT and CDR2 YNNKEL (reference sequence). The CDR3 length is 15 residues.

This clonotype was detected a few times. The chain links TRBV18 to TRBJ1-2; 8 bases are a match to TRBD1. The germline gives CDR1 KGHSH, CDR2 LQKENI. Trimming cost V 1 base and J 6 bases; bases outside gene matches: 4. This CDR3 has 14 amino acids. CDR3 in amino acids: CASSPRQGADGYTF. Written as DNA, the CDR3 is TGTGCCAGCTCACCACGTCAGGGGGCAGATGGCTACACCTTC. The full variable domain, with the rest looked up from reference TRBV18 and TRBJ1-2, is NAGVMQNPRHLVRRRGQEARLRCSPMKGHSHVYWYRQLPEEGLKFMVYLQKENIIDESGMPKERFSAEFPKEGPSILRIQQVVRGDSAAYFCASSPRQGADGYTFGSGTRLTVV.

This clonotype was recorded many times. The chain joins TRBV7-3 to TRBJ1-2; D unresolved. Germline values: CDR1 SGHTA, CDR2 FQGTGA. The CDR3 extends over 14 amino acids. V lost 5 bases, J lost 2 bases, and 12 bases lay in between. CDR3 nucleotides: TGTGCCAGCAGCATCGGACCGACCAACTATGGCTACACCTTC. Protein product: CASSIGPTNYGYTF.

The V and J genes are TRBV3-1 and TRBJ2-5; D is possibly TRBD1 or TRBD2 (5 bases each). The CDR3 is 15 amino acids. The V gene's germline CDR1 is LGHDT and CDR2 YNNKEL (reference sequence). The V gene lost 5 bases and the J gene lost 5 bases, with 18 bases spanning the gap. CDR3 loop: CASSKGTSAGETQYF. The CDR3 DNA reads as TGTGCCAGCAGCAAAGGGACGTCCGCCGGGGAGACCCAGTACTTC.

This chain joins TRBV3-1 and TRBJ1-1, with D unresolved. V shed 7 bases and J shed 0 bases, with 12 bases lying between them. Looked up from germline, CDR1 is LGHDT and CDR2 is YNNKEL (reference sequence). The CDR3 spans 14 residues. DNA of the CDR3: TGTGCCAGCACCCTCCACAGCATGAACACTGAAGCTTTCTTT. Its protein is CASTLHSMNTEAFF.

This chain links TRBV7-2 with TRBJ2-7; D not certain. The CDR3 runs 14 residues. Germline CDR1 SGHTA, CDR2 FQGNSA. V gave up 3 bases and J gave up 2 bases, with 11 bases separating them. The CDR3 region has the DNA TGTGCCAGCAGCTTGGGCAGGATTACCTACGAGCAGTACTTC. Translated: CASSLGRITYEQYF.

This clonotype has only one observation. This chain joins TRBV3-1 and TRBJ1-1; D is uncertain. V was shortened by 1 base and J by 7 bases, with 7 bases between the two germline ends. CDR1 is LGHDT and CDR2 is YNNKEL in the germline V gene (reference sequence). CDR3 length: 12 amino acids. DNA of the CDR3: TGTGCCAGCAGCCAAGCAGGATATGAAGCTTTCTTT. It translates to CASSQAGYEAFF.

CDR3 sequence (DNA): TGTGCCAGCAGCCCCCCTGTTGGTGAAGCTTTCTTT. This sequence encodes CASSPPVGEAFF. The chain is built from TRBV7-6 and TRBJ1-1; the D is unclear. The CDR3 sequence is 12 residues long. Trimming took off 5 bases at V and 7 bases at J, with 11 bases between the two ends. Germline V gives CDR1 SGHVS, CDR2 FNYEAQ.

The chain recombines TRBV2 with TRBJ2-7; 11 nucleotides agree with TRBD2. Germline CDR1 and CDR2: SNHLY and FYNNEI. This CDR3 has 15 amino acids. Germline trimming cut 6 bases from V and 7 bases from J; bases unmatched to any gene: 11. CDR3 region: CASRFLTSGAIEQYF. The CDR3 nucleotides read TGTGCCAGCAGGTTCCTGACTAGCGGGGCGATTGAGCAGTACTTC. The full variable domain, completed using reference TRBV2 and TRBJ2-7, is EPEVTQTPSHQVTQMGQEVILRCVPISNHLYFYWYRQILGQKVEFLVSFYNNEISEKSEIFDDQFSVERPDGSNFTLKIRSTKLEDSAMYFCASRFLTSGAIEQYFGPGTRLTVT.

The rearrangement uses TRBV14 and TRBJ2-7; possible D gene TRBD1, 5 bases. The germline V gene has CDR1 SGHDN and CDR2 FVKESK. Trimming stripped 3 bases from V and 2 bases from J, with 20 bases between. The CDR3 spans 17 residues. The CDR3 protein is CASSQLKVTGFPYEQYF. The DNA of the CDR3 is TGTGCCAGCAGCCAGCTCAAGGTTACAGGCTTTCCCTACGAGCAGTACTTC.

V is TRBV29-1 and J is TRBJ2-1; D is unclear. Germline CDR1 SQVTM, CDR2 ANQGSEA. The CDR3 is made up of 10 amino acids. The V and J ends lost 3 bases and 7 bases respectively, with 4 bases between them. CDR3 DNA: TGCAGCGTTGACAGAAATGAGCAGTTCTTC. Translated: CSVDRNEQFF.

The chain employs TRBV7-2 and TRBJ2-1; D not certain. The V end lost 5 bases, the J end lost 1 base, and 18 bases lay between the germline ends. This CDR3 is built from 17 residues. The germline V gene has CDR1 SGHTA and CDR2 FQGNSA. The CDR3 loop is CASSQHPGGNSYNEQFF. The CDR3 bases are TGTGCCAGCAGCCAACACCCTGGCGGCAATTCCTACAATGAGCAGTTCTTC.

The V gene is TRBV6-5, the J gene TRBJ2-7, with D unclear. Germline loops: CDR1 MNHEY, CDR2 SVGAGI. This CDR3 is built from 15 residues. V lost 6 bases and J 7 bases, leaving 22 bases between the germline ends. CDR3 residues: CASSPTLGPYNEQYF. The DNA of the CDR3 is TGTGCCAGCAGCCCGACCCTCGGCCCCTACAATGAGCAGTACTTC.

V usage is TRBV29-1 and J usage is TRBJ1-6; possibly TRBD1 for D (5 bases). The V end lost 8 bases, the J end lost 10 bases, and 18 bases lay between the germline ends. The CDR3 length is 13 residues. The germline V gene has CDR1 SQVTM and CDR2 ANQGSEA. The CDR3 DNA is TGCAGCCCTGACGGGGGGGAAGAATCACCCCTCCACTTT. This translates into CSPDGGEESPLHF.